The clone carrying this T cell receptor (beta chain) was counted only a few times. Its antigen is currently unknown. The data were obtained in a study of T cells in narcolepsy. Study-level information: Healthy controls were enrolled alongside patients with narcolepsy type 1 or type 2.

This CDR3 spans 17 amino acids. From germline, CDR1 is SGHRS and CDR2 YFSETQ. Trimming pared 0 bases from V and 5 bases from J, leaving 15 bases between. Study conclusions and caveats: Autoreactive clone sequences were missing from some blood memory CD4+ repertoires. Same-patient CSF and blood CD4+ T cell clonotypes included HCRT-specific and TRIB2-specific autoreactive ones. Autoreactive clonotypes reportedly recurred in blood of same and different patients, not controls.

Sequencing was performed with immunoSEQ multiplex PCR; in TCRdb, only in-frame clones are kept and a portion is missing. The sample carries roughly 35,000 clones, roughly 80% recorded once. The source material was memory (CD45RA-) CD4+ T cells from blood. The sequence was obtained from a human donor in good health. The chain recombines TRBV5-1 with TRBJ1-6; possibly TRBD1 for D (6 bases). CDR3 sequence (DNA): TGCGCCAGCAGCTTGGCCGGGGGGGCGGCGGATAATTCACCCCTCCACTTT. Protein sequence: CASSLAGGAADNSPLHF.